This TCR beta chain was documented in a study of blood T cell repertoires in COVID-19. About the research overall: Sites in the United States, Italy and Spain provided acute and convalescent COVID-19 samples. PBMCs, B-cell-depleted T cells, or T cells provided the cDNA or gDNA that made up the material.

TCRdb's table, derived via immunoSEQ multiplex PCR, lists solely in-frame clones and lacks some. The sample records approximately 170,000 clones, 80% to 90% being singletons. CDR1 and CDR2 (germline): SGHRS, YFSETQ. This CDR3 contains 15 residues. J lost 8 bases, V lost 2 bases, and 6 bases had no gene match. The origin of this receptor is a man aged 50 to 59 with active or convalescent COVID-19. Source material: peripheral blood. The chain has TRBV5-1 and TRBJ2-2; 10 bases line up with TRBD1. The chain's CDR3 is CASSFRGQGMGELFF. CDR3 nucleotides: TGCGCCAGCAGCTTCCGGGGACAGGGGATGGGGGAGCTGTTTTTT.